One sample yielded the 6 T cell receptor beta chains listed below, sequenced in a study of T-cell memory formation after mild COVID-19 (dated by TCRdb to the early 2020s). Library construction relied on 5' RACE. For sequencing, an Illumina NovaSeq 6000 was employed. Through fastp at Q25 and MiXCR, TCRdb rebuilt clones from the public reads, retaining in-frame beta chains. Identical CDR3 proteins give one entry, which carries the most common genes and DNA. Within this sample are about 340,000 distinct CDR3 sequences, with less than 25% of them counted one time only. Together, the top ten hold roughly a fifth of the sample. Sequencing input: PBMCs or a T cell subset sorted from them (not recorded which). Receptors originate from a man between 18 and 29 years old who had mild COVID-19 (a few samples of this study predate the infection). The sample titles of this study are shuffled in the database, so cell type and time point are left out; the donor was told from shared clones.

In this sample, this clonotype turned up a few times. As DNA, the CDR3 is TGCGCCAGCAGCCAAGAAGCAAAAACCTACGAGCAGTACGTC. Amino acids: CASSQEAKTYEQYV. This chain joins TRBV4-3 and TRBJ2-7; D is uncertain. The CDR3 has 14 residues. Trimming stripped 0 bases from V and 2 bases from J, with 8 bases between. The germline V gene encodes CDR1 LGHNA and CDR2 YSLEER.

This rearrangement joins TRBV7-2 to TRBJ1-4; the D is unclear. Germline V lookup: CDR1 SGHTA, CDR2 FQGNSA. This CDR3 region has 15 residues. Trimming cost V 1 base and J 2 bases, with 8 bases left between them. CDR3: CASSLVGRTNEKLFF. The CDR3 region has the DNA TGTGCCAGCAGCTTAGTGGGGAGGACTAATGAAAAACTGTTTTTT.

The rearrangement uses TRBV7-3 and TRBJ2-3; 7 bases fit TRBD2. Germline V gene data show CDR1 as SGHTA and CDR2 as FQGTGA. Unmatched junction bases numbered 5, after V lost 6 bases and J lost 2 bases. This CDR3 comprises 14 residues. CDR3 in amino acids: CASRPGTITDTQYF. The CDR3 DNA is TGTGCCAGCAGACCCGGGACTATCACAGATACGCAGTATTTT.

This clonotype was detected a few times. This rearrangement joins TRBV12-3 or TRBV12-4 to TRBJ1-5; D is uncertain. CDR3 size: 14 residues. V was pared by 7 bases and J by 7 bases, with 17 bases between. The CDR3 nucleotides read TGTGCCAGCACCGCCCCAGGAGTAGAACAGCCCCAGCATTTT. Translated, it gives CASTAPGVEQPQHF.

This clonotype was seen many times. The CDR3 coding sequence is TGTGCCAGCAAACGAGACAATGAGCAGTTCTTC. This sequence encodes CASKRDNEQFF. The rearrangement uses TRBV7-8 and TRBJ2-1; D is ambiguous. Germline CDR1 and CDR2: SGHVS and FQNEAQ. The CDR3 is made up of 11 amino acids. Trimming removed 7 bases at V and 5 bases at J, with 6 bases between.

This chain links TRBV9 with TRBJ2-3; D call uncertain. The CDR3 spans 13 residues. The ends were cut back, 1 base at V and 3 bases at J, with 6 bases in the middle. CDR1 is SGDLS and CDR2 is YYNGEE in the germline V gene. The CDR3 bases are TGTGCCAGCAGCGTACTGGGAACAGATACGCAGTATTTT. Residues: CASSVLGTDTQYF.